These 31 T cell receptor beta chains were all obtained from the same sample, sequenced in a study of blood T cell repertoires in COVID-19. The repertoire was sequenced with immunoSEQ multiplex PCR; TCRdb's copy has only in-frame clones and lacks some. This sample has around 260,000 clones, with about four fifths found just once. Source material: peripheral blood. These receptors were obtained from a person between 70 and 80 years old with COVID-19, enrolled during active disease.

The chain recombines TRBV11-3 with TRBJ2-7; the match to TRBD2 covers 7 bases. The junction had 6 bases not matched to a gene; V was cut back by 2 bases and J by 2 bases. Germline V gene sequence: CDR1 SGHNT, CDR2 YENEEA. CDR3 length: 15 amino acids. This CDR3 reads CASSLSLAAPYEQYF. The CDR3 DNA follows: TGTGCCAGCAGCTTAAGCCTAGCGGCACCCTACGAGCAGTACTTC.

This chain links TRBV5-1 with TRBJ2-3, with D unclear. V lost 1 base, J lost 6 bases, and 6 bases lay in between. The CDR3 covers 12 residues. In germline, CDR1 is SGHRS, CDR2 YFSETQ. DNA of the CDR3: TGCGCCAGCAGCTTGACCACTGATACGCAGTATTTT. Its protein product is CASSLTTDTQYF.

This clone was counted a single time. The chain combines TRBV5-1 with TRBJ2-6, with 7 positions matching TRBD2. Germline CDR1 and CDR2: SGHRS and YFSETQ. The CDR3 runs 18 residues. Trimming at V came to 0 bases and at J to 0 bases, leaving 6 bases not matched to a gene. As DNA, the CDR3 is TGCGCCAGCAGCTTGGCCCCGGGGGGTCGCTCTGGGGCCAACGTCCTGACTTTC. It encodes CASSLAPGGRSGANVLTF.

The rearrangement joins TRBV29-1 to TRBJ1-2; D is undetermined. Trimming took off 7 bases at V and 3 bases at J, with 9 bases between the two ends. Germline lookup yields CDR1 SQVTM and CDR2 ANQGSEA. The CDR3 sequence is 11 residues long. The CDR3 coding sequence is TGCAGCGCGGGCGGAGACTATGGCTACACCTTC. This translates into CSAGGDYGYTF.

This clone has a single count. The V call is TRBV5-1, the J call TRBJ2-7; 7 nucleotides match TRBD1. V shed 0 bases and J 7 bases; nucleotides not matched to a gene: 13. The CDR3 has 16 amino acids. CDR1 is SGHRS and CDR2 is YFSETQ in the germline V gene. The CDR3 loop reads CASSLGGQAAILEQYF. CDR3 sequence (DNA): TGCGCCAGCAGCTTGGGCGGACAGGCGGCGATCTTGGAGCAGTACTTC.

The CDR3 nucleotides read TGTGCCAGCAGCGTTACAGGGCTTGACACCGGGGAGCTGTTTTTT. It codes for CASSVTGLDTGELFF. The chain carries TRBV9 and TRBJ2-2, with a possible D match to TRBD1 (6 bases). This CDR3 is 15 amino acids long. Trimming took off 2 bases at V and 3 bases at J, with 11 bases between the two ends. Germline V lookup: CDR1 SGDLS, CDR2 YYNGEE.

The chain joins TRBV19 to TRBJ1-4; D gene uncertain. The CDR3 sequence is 15 residues long. Per germline, CDR1 LNHDA and CDR2 SQIVND (reference sequence). Trimming pared 5 bases from V and 0 bases from J, leaving 10 bases between. CDR3 loop: CASSLQSATNEKLFF. In DNA form, the CDR3 reads TGTGCCAGTAGTCTACAGTCTGCAACTAATGAAAAACTGTTTTTT.

The chain joins TRBV7-3 to TRBJ2-7; TRBD2 matches 8 bases. Per the germline V gene, CDR1 is SGHTA and CDR2 is FQGTGA. The CDR3 has 14 amino acids. After removal of 5 bases from V and 4 bases from J, the junction contained 7 bases not matched to a gene. This CDR3 reads CASSPSGSRYEQYF. In nucleotides, the CDR3 is TGTGCCAGCAGCCCGAGCGGGAGTCGGTACGAGCAGTACTTC.

The chain couples TRBV9 to TRBJ1-2, with a tentative D call TRBD1 (6 bases). Deletions cut 4 bases from V and 2 bases from J, with 15 bases between. This CDR3 is built from 15 residues. Looked up from germline, CDR1 is SGDLS and CDR2 is YYNGEE. CDR3 bases: TGTGCCAGCAGCTTAGACAGGAAGGCAAACTATGGCTACACCTTC. Translated, it gives CASSLDRKANYGYTF.

With respect to this clone: This sample includes further DNA sequences coding for the same CDR3. V gene TRBV6-5 combines with J gene TRBJ1-5; D call uncertain. Trimming took off 6 bases at V and 3 bases at J, with 9 bases between the two ends. Germline V gene lookup returns CDR1 MNHEY and CDR2 SVGAGI. The CDR3 is 13 residues long. The CDR3: CASSRSVNQPQHF. CDR3 DNA: TGTGCCAGCAGCCGTTCCGTCAATCAGCCCCAGCATTTT.

J is TRBJ2-5 and V is TRBV7-2; D perhaps matches TRBD2 (6 bases). Germline lookup yields CDR1 SGHTA and CDR2 FQGNSA. The length of the CDR3 is 14 residues. The V end lost 3 bases, the J end lost 5 bases, and 13 bases lay between the germline ends. The CDR3 DNA is TGTGCCAGCAGCTTCAGCCGGGACTCTGAGACCCAGTACTTC. Its translation: CASSFSRDSETQYF.

The rearrangement uses TRBV11-2 and TRBJ1-5; no clear D gene. Trimming removed 5 bases from V and 4 bases from J, with 3 bases in between. Germline V gene sequence: CDR1 SGHAT, CDR2 FQNNGV. The CDR3 is 11 amino acids. CDR3 loop: CASSHNQPQHF. The DNA for the CDR3 is TGTGCCAGCAGCCATAATCAGCCCCAGCATTTT.

The rearrangement joins TRBV5-1 to TRBJ2-1; 7 bases fit TRBD2. This CDR3 contains 16 residues. With 0 bases clipped from V and 3 bases from J, the junction kept 6 bases outside the gene matches. Germline assignment: CDR1 SGHRS and CDR2 YFSETQ. This chain's CDR3 is CASSLGRGGGYNEQFF. In nucleotides, the CDR3 is TGCGCCAGCAGCTTGGGACGCGGGGGAGGCTACAATGAGCAGTTCTTC.

The chain combines TRBV9 with TRBJ1-3; no firm D call. CDR3 length equals 16 residues. From germline, CDR1 is SGDLS and CDR2 YYNGEE. V lost 4 bases and J lost 2, with 16 bases in between. Written as DNA, the CDR3 is TGTGCCAGCAGCAAATTTGACAATCCAACTGGAAACACCATATATTTT. Its protein product is CASSKFDNPTGNTIYF.

This clone was picked up a small number of times. This rearrangement joins TRBV28 to TRBJ2-1; 9 nucleotides line up with TRBD1. Trimming at V came to 10 bases and at J to 6 bases, leaving 13 bases not matched to a gene. The CDR3 consists of 15 residues. Germline V gene lookup returns CDR1 MDHEN and CDR2 SYDVKM. This CDR3 is CATNPRDRVSNEQFF. The DNA of the CDR3 is TGTGCCACCAATCCCCGGGACAGGGTTAGCAATGAGCAGTTCTTC.

The gene calls are TRBV5-4 and TRBJ2-1, with 8 bases matching TRBD2. V lost 4 bases and J lost 2; bases outside the gene matches: 8. CDR3 size: 16 residues. Germline V gene sequence: CDR1 SGHNT, CDR2 YYREEE (reference sequence). CDR3 loop: CASSNASGRAYNEQFF. The CDR3 nucleotides are TGTGCCAGCAGCAATGCTAGCGGGCGCGCCTACAATGAGCAGTTCTTC.

The gene calls are TRBV14 and TRBJ2-3; 7 bases match TRBD2. V was clipped by 1 base and J by 4 bases; unmatched bases: 8. Germline CDR1 is SGHDN and CDR2 is FVKESK. The CDR3 runs 16 residues. The CDR3 here is CASSQVGGGPSDTQYF. Here the CDR3 DNA reads TGTGCCAGCAGCCAAGTTGGGGGAGGGCCTTCAGATACGCAGTATTTT.

The rearrangement joins TRBV6-5 to TRBJ2-3; 10 positions agree with TRBD2. In germline, CDR1 is MNHEY, CDR2 SVGAGI. This CDR3 contains 14 residues. Unmatched junction bases numbered 6, after V lost 6 bases and J lost 6 bases. CDR3 amino acids: CASRAGGGMDTQYF. CDR3 nucleotides: TGTGCCAGCAGAGCGGGAGGGGGGATGGATACGCAGTATTTT.

The chain employs TRBV2 and TRBJ2-5, with D possibly TRBD1 on 5 matching bases. The ends were cut back, 4 bases at V and 4 bases at J, with 16 bases in the middle. CDR3 length: 15 amino acids. Looked up from germline, CDR1 is SNHLY and CDR2 is FYNNEI. The CDR3 here is CASSVQAQTGETQYF. The CDR3 nucleotides are TGTGCCAGCAGTGTTCAAGCCCAAACAGGAGAGACCCAGTACTTC.

The chain links TRBV20-1 to TRBJ2-7; weak D call: TRBD1 (6 bases). In germline, CDR1 is DFQATT, CDR2 SNEGSKA (reference sequence). CDR3 length: 13 amino acids. The V end was cut by 3 bases, the J end by 3 bases, with 12 bases between. In nucleotides, the CDR3 is TGCAGTGCTAGTAAGGGGGACCGCTACGAGCAGTACTTC. This codes for CSASKGDRYEQYF.

The CDR3 loop is CASSLLAGDYYEQYF. The CDR3 DNA follows: TGTGCCAGCAGCCTTTTAGCGGGAGATTACTACGAGCAGTACTTC. The chain employs TRBV28 and TRBJ2-7; the match to TRBD2 covers 9 bases. From germline, CDR1 is MDHEN and CDR2 SYDVKM. The V and J ends lost 6 bases and 3 bases, in that order; junction bases with no gene match: 9. The CDR3 length is 15 residues.

This clone was seen only a few times. The chain carries TRBV9 and TRBJ1-6; no firm D call. The CDR3 runs 13 residues. Germline V CDR1 and CDR2: SGDLS, YYNGEE. Trimming left V 1 base short and J 9 bases short, with 8 bases between. CDR3 loop: CASSVFPISPLHF. CDR3 DNA sequence: TGTGCCAGCAGCGTATTCCCCATTTCACCCCTCCACTTT.

The rearrangement links TRBV24-1 to TRBJ2-7, with TRBD1 matching over 8 bases. The CDR3 runs to 15 residues. CDR1 is KGHDR, CDR2 SFDVKD, per germline. V was pared by 3 bases and J by 7 bases, with 10 bases of the junction left unmatched. The DNA of the CDR3 is TGTGCCACCAGTGATCCGGCCCAGGGGGCCAGGGAGCAGTACTTC. This gives the protein CATSDPAQGAREQYF.

The V gene is TRBV6-5, the J gene TRBJ2-1; tentatively, D is TRBD1 (5 bases). The germline gives CDR1 MNHEY, CDR2 SVGAGI. Trimming left V 6 bases short and J 2 bases short, with 8 bases between. CDR3 length equals 13 residues. The CDR3 region is CASSQGTYNEQFF. CDR3 DNA: TGTGCCAGCAGCCAGGGCACCTACAATGAGCAGTTCTTC.

The V call is TRBV6-6, the J call TRBJ2-3; D possibly corresponds to TRBD2 (5 bases). The V end was cut by 6 bases, the J end by 0 bases, with 7 bases between. In germline, CDR1 is MNHNY, CDR2 SVGAGI (reference sequence). CDR3 size: 13 residues. As DNA, the CDR3 is TGTGCCAGCAGGGGAGAAAGCACAGATACGCAGTATTTT. Its protein is CASRGESTDTQYF.

This chain links TRBV3-1 (or the pseudogene TRBV3-2) with TRBJ2-3; tentatively, D is TRBD2 (5 bases). This CDR3 spans 15 amino acids. Germline loops: CDR1 LGHDT, CDR2 YNNKEL (reference sequence). Between the trimmed V and J ends, which lost 4 bases and 0 bases, there was a span of 11 bases. CDR3 sequence reads: CASSPFPGSTDTQYF. In nucleotides, the CDR3 is TGTGCCAGCAGCCCGTTTCCGGGAAGCACAGATACGCAGTATTTT.

This clone came up once. The rearrangement joins TRBV24-1 to TRBJ2-3; 11 bases are shared with TRBD2. The CDR3 is 17 amino acids. V was pared by 3 bases and J by 5 bases, with 9 bases of the junction left unmatched. Germline loops: CDR1 KGHDR, CDR2 SFDVKD. CDR3: CATSDRNSGGAVDTQYF. In DNA, the CDR3 is TGTGCCACCAGTGATAGAAATAGCGGGGGGGCCGTAGATACGCAGTATTTT.

This chain links TRBV3-1 (or the pseudogene TRBV3-2) with TRBJ1-1; unclear D gene. Germline CDR1 reads LGHDT; CDR2 reads YNNKEL (reference sequence). CDR3 length equals 12 residues. V was trimmed by 5 bases and J by 8 bases, leaving 12 bases between them. CDR3 loop: CASSWVGGEAFF. The DNA of the CDR3 is TGTGCCAGCAGCTGGGTCGGCGGCGAAGCTTTCTTT.

This clone is a singleton in its sample. The gene calls are TRBV5-4 and TRBJ1-5, with TRBD1 as a possible D gene (5 bases). The CDR3 runs 12 residues. V lost 2 bases and J lost 11, with 11 bases in between. Germline V gene lookup returns CDR1 SGHNT and CDR2 YYREEE (reference sequence). The chain's CDR3 is CASSFFQGTQHF. The CDR3 nucleotides read TGTGCCAGCAGCTTTTTTCAGGGTACCCAGCATTTT. The full variable domain, completed using reference TRBV5-4 and TRBJ1-5, is ETGVTQSPTHLIKTRGQQVTLRCSSQSGHNTVSWYQQALGQGPQFIFQYYREEENGRGNFPPRFSGLQFPNYSSELNVNALELDDSALYLCASSFFQGTQHFGDGTRLSIL.

This clone was recorded once. The chain combines TRBV24-1 with TRBJ1-1, with TRBD1 matching 7 bases. Unmatched junction bases numbered 5, after V lost 3 bases and J lost 11 bases. The CDR3 has 12 residues. Germline CDR1 is KGHDR and CDR2 is SFDVKD. Here the CDR3 DNA reads TGTGCCACCAGTGATCGACAGGGTCTGGCTTTCTTT. This codes for CATSDRQGLAFF.

This clone turned up a few times. The CDR3 loop is CASSLKRQTSTDTQYF. The CDR3 DNA reads TGTGCCAGCAGCCTAAAACGGCAGACTAGCACAGATACGCAGTATTTT. This rearrangement joins TRBV7-8 to TRBJ2-3, with D hard to call. V was pared by 5 bases and J by 0 bases, with 15 bases between. The CDR3 consists of 16 residues. In germline, CDR1 is SGHVS, CDR2 FQNEAQ. The complete variable domain, with remaining parts taken from reference TRBV7-8 and TRBJ2-3, reads GAGVSQSPRYKVAKRGQDVALRCDPISGHVSLFWYQQALGQGPEFLTYFQNEAQLDKSGLPSDRFFAERPEGSVSTLKIQRTQQEDSAVYLCASSLKRQTSTDTQYFGPGTRLTVL.